What follows are 4 T cell receptor beta chains derived from one specimen sequenced in a study of blood T cell repertoires in COVID-19. Data came from immunoSEQ multiplex PCR; TCRdb stores just in-frame clones and leaves some out. Among 180,000 or so clones listed, over 70% were seen once. Sequencing was done on a sample of PBMCs or T cells enriched from blood (not recorded which). Receptors originate from a woman between 55 and 75 years old who had recovered from COVID-19.

This clone was seen a handful of times. The chain carries TRBV5-1 and TRBJ2-1, with 8 bases identical to TRBD1. Germline values: CDR1 SGHRS, CDR2 YFSETQ. V gave up 4 bases and J gave up 0 bases; unmatched junction bases: 3. CDR3 length: 15 residues. Written as DNA, the CDR3 is TGCGCCAGCAGCGTACAGGGGGGCTCCTACAATGAGCAGTTCTTC. Translating gives CASSVQGGSYNEQFF.

The gene calls are TRBV10-2 and TRBJ2-1; TRBD2 might be the D (7 bases). This CDR3 is 15 amino acids long. The germline V gene has CDR1 WSHSY and CDR2 SAAADI. V lost 7 bases to trimming and J lost 6 bases, with 19 bases between them. In DNA form, the CDR3 reads TGCGCCAGCAAAAATGGAGGGGGGGCCTTCAATGAGCAGTTCTTC. Its protein product is CASKNGGGAFNEQFF.

The chain is built from TRBV11-1 and TRBJ2-7; 7 bases match TRBD2. Trimming at V came to 8 bases and at J to 3 bases, leaving 4 bases not matched to a gene. CDR1 is SGHAT and CDR2 is FQDESV in the germline V gene (reference sequence). CDR3 length equals 12 residues. The CDR3 is CASGTTDYEQYF. The DNA for the CDR3 is TGTGCCAGCGGGACTACCGACTACGAGCAGTACTTC.

The rearrangement joins TRBV15 to TRBJ2-7; D is uncertain. The CDR3 runs to 15 residues. Germline loops: CDR1 LNHNV, CDR2 YYDKDF (reference sequence). The V end lost 0 bases, the J end lost 2 bases, and 11 bases lay between the germline ends. CDR3 protein: CATSRDKVAAYEQYF. The CDR3 region has the DNA TGTGCCACCAGCAGAGATAAGGTAGCCGCCTACGAGCAGTACTTC.